The rows below give T cell receptor beta chains drawn from one sample of a study of T cells in Graves' hyperthyroidism and ophthalmopathy. TCRdb analysed the multiplex PCR reads with MiXCR anew, one entry per CDR3 protein. The sample lists approximately 400,000 distinct CDR3 sequences; 15% to 19% were seen once. Source material: blood. Every receptor here comes from a woman younger than 35 with Graves' hyperthyroidism. Both conserved end residues are part of each CDR3.

v_call cdr3_aa
TRBV6-1 CASKEEGRYEQYF
TRBV6-2/TRBV6-3 CASSLGRLAGGQETQYF
TRBV19 CASNLGASGANVLTF
TRBV4-1 CASSHRTGGESGGFQETQYF
TRBV4-3 CASSHPRQGSYGYTF
TRBV7-9 CASSRGCTGELFF
TRBV5-1 CASSENPQGPPYEQYF
TRBV11-2 CASSLSPGQLSGNTIYF
TRBV24-1 CATSDLRGGTAYNEQFF
TRBV6-1 CASSPQVGRGTEAFF
TRBV14 CASSQDDIPTGELFF
TRBV11-2 CASSFAGQETQYF
TRBV9 CASSVAGRVESPLHF
TRBV5-6 CASSFRSHVGWNEQFF
TRBV19 CASSMGSGSNQPQHF
TRBV12-3/TRBV12-4 CASRRDRGPGYEQYF
TRBV2 CASQSDSFSNQPQHF
TRBV19 CASLSTANYGYTF
TRBV10-2 CASSESGGIPNEQFF
TRBV6-2/TRBV6-3 CASSPETYGYTF
TRBV28 CASSVWGEGGGYTF
TRBV12-3/TRBV12-4 CASAVGAEAFF
TRBV4-1 CASSQGRPVSANSNQPQHF
TRBV9 CASTPHLSNTDTQYF
TRBV7-3 CASSLAGVTDTIYF
TRBV29-1 CSVGRGGTDTQYF
TRBV18 CASSPRADGIPYEQYF
TRBV10-3 CASNYRDQGHHEQYF
TRBV20-1 CSARDLAGFGEQFF
TRBV5-1 CASSQDSWGYTF
TRBV4-2 CASSQDVSRAYNEQFF
TRBV14 CASSQDPWRGGREEQYF
TRBV6-1 CASDEGIHSPLHF
TRBV4-1 CASSLGPDRQETQYF
TRBV3-1 CASSLGAGAYGYTF
TRBV2 CAIAAVGSGELFF
TRBV5-1 CASSLGDKAFANQPQHF